The present entry profiles one TCR beta chain with its context. The data stem from a study of blood T cell repertoires in COVID-19. The protocol was immunoSEQ multiplex PCR, while the TCRdb copy is restricted to in-frame clones and leaves out a portion. The sample shows 170,000 or so clones, approximately 85% of them seen only once. This CDR3 is 15 amino acids long. The trim removed 5 bases at V and 1 base at J, leaving 5 bases unmatched. Germline CDR1 and CDR2: WSHSY and SAAADI. The receptor was derived from a man aged 40-50 years who had recovered from COVID-19. Sequenced material: PBMCs or T cells enriched from blood (not recorded which). The rearrangement uses TRBV10-2 and TRBJ2-7; 10 nucleotides match TRBD1. CDR3 in amino acids: CASSPDRGGSYEQYF. The CDR3, as DNA: TGCGCCAGCAGTCCGGACAGGGGGGGTTCCTACGAGCAGTACTTC.